This T cell receptor (beta chain) originates from a study of cytomegalovirus exposure and HLA in healthy donors. Study as a whole: Tens of millions of unique TCRs from HLA-typed donors were held in an early release of data.

Regarding this clone: As yet, its antigen is unknown.

Each of the donors was a healthy bone marrow donor. The PCR used 60 Vbeta and 13 Jbeta primers. TCRdb's table, derived via immunoSEQ multiplex PCR, lists solely in-frame clones and lacks some. Among about 160,000 clones listed, roughly 85% were seen once. Germline V gene lookup returns CDR1 MNHNY and CDR2 SVGAGI (reference sequence). V was cut by 8 bases and J by 4 bases, with 8 bases left in between. CDR3 length: 12 amino acids. Study-level results: Most TCR sequences proved rare, with some public TCRs found in many donors.

This chain joins TRBV6-6 and TRBJ2-2, with D perhaps matching TRBD2 (6 bases). This receptor was identified in a woman in her twenties or thirties in good health and CMV-seronegative. Sequenced material: PBMCs. The DNA for the CDR3 is TGTGCCAGCGGGAGGTCCACCGGGGAGCTGTTTTTT. Translation: CASGRSTGELFF.